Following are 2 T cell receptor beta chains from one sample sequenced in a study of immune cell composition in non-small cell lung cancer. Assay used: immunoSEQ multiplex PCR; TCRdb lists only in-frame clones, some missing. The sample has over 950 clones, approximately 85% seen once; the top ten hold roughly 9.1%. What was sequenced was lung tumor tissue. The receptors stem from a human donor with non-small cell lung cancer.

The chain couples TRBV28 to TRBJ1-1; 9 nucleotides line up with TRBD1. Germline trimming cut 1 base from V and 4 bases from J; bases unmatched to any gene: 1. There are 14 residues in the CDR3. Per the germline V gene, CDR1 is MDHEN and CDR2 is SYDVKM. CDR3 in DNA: TGTGCCAGCAGTTTATACAGGGGGCCCACTGAAGCTTTCTTT. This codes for CASSLYRGPTEAFF.

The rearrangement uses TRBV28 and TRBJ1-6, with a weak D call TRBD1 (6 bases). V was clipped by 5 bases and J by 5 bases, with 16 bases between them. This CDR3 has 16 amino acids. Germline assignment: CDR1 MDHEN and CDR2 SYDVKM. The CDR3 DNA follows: TGTGCCAGCAGTCCCCGGGGGAGGGGGGATAATTCACCCCTCCACTTT. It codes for CASSPRGRGDNSPLHF.